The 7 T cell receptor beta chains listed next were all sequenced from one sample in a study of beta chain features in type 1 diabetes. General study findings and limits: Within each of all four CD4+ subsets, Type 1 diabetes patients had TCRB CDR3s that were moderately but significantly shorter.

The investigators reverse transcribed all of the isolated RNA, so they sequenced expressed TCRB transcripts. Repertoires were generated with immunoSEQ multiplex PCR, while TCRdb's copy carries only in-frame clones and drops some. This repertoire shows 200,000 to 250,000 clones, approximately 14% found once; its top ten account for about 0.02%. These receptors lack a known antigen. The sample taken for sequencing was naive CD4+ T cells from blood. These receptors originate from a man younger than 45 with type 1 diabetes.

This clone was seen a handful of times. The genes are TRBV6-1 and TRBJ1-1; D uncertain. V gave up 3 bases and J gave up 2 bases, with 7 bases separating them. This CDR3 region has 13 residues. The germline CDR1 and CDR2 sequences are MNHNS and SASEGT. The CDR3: CASSDSFNTEAFF. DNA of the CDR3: TGTGCCAGCAGTGACAGTTTTAACACTGAAGCTTTCTTT.

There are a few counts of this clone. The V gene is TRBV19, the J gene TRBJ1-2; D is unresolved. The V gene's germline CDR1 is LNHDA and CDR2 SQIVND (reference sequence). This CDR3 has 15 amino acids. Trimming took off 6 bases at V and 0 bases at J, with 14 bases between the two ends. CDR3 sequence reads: CASRAEGLANYGYTF. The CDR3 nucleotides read TGTGCCAGTAGGGCGGAGGGCCTGGCTAACTATGGCTACACCTTC.

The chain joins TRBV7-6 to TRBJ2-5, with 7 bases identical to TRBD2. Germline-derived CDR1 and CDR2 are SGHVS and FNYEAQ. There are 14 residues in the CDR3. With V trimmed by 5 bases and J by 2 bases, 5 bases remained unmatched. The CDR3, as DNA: TGTGCCAGCAGCCCTCTAGCGGAACAAGAGACCCAGTACTTC. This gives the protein CASSPLAEQETQYF.

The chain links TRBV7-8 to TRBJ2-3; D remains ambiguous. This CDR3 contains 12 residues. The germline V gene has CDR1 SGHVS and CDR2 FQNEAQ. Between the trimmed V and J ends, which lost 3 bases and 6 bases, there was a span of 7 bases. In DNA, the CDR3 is TGTGCCAGCAGCTTCTCCCTGGATACGCAGTATTTT. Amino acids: CASSFSLDTQYF.

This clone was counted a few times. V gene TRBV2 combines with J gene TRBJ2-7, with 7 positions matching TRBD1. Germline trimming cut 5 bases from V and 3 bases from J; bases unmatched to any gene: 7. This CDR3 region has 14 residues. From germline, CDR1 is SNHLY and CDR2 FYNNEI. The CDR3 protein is CASSPDRARYEQYF. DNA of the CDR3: TGTGCCAGCAGTCCCGACAGGGCTCGCTACGAGCAGTACTTC.

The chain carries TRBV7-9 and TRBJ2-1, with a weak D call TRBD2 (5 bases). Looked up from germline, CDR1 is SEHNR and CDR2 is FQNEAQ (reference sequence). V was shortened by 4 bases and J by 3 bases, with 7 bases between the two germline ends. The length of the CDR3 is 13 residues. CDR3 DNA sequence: TGTGCCAGCAGCTCCACTAGCTACAATGAGCAGTTCTTC. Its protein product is CASSSTSYNEQFF. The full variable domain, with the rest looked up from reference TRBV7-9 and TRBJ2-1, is DTGVSQNPRHKITKRGQNVTFRCDPISEHNRLYWYRQTLGQGPEFLTYFQNEAQLEKSRLLSDRFSAERPKGSFSTLEIQRTEQGDSAMYLCASSSTSYNEQFFGPGTRLTVL.

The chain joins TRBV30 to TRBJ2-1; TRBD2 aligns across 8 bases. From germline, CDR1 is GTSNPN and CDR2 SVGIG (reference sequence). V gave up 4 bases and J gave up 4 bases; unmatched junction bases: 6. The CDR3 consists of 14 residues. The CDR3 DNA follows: TGTGCCTGGATACAGGCTAGCGGGTACAATGAGCAGTTCTTC. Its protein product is CAWIQASGYNEQFF.